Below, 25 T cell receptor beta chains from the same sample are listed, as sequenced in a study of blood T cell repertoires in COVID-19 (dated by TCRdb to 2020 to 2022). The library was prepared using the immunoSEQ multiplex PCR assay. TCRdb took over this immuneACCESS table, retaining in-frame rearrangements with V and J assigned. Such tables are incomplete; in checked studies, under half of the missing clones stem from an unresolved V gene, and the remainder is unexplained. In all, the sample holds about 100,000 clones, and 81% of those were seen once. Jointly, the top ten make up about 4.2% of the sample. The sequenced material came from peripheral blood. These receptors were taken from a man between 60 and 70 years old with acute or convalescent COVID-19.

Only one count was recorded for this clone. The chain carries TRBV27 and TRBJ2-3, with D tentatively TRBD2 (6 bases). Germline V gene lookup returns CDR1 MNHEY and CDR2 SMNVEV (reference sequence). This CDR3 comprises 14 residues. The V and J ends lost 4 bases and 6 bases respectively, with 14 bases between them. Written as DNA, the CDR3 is TGTGCCAGCAGTTGGGCGGCCGGAGGGGATACGCAGTATTTT. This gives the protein CASSWAAGGDTQYF.

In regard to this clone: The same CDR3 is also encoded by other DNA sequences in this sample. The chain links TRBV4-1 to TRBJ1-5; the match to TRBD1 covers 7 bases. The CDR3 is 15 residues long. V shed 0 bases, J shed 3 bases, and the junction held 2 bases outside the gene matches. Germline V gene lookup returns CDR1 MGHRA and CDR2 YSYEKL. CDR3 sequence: CASSQDGQANQPQHF. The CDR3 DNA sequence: TGCGCCAGCAGCCAAGATGGACAGGCCAATCAGCCCCAGCATTTT.

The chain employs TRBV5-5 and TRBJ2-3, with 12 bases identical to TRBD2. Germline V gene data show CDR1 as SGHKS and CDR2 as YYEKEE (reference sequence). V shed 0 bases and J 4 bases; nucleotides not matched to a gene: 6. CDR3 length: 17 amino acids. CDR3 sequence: CASSLELLAGGPDTQYF. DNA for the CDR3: TGTGCCAGCAGCTTGGAGCTACTAGCGGGAGGCCCAGATACGCAGTATTTT.

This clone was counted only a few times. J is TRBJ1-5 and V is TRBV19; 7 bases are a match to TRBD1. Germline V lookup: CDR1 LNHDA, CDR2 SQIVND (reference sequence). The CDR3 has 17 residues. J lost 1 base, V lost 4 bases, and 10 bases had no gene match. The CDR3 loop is CASSTFLGGLSNQPQHF. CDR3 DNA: TGTGCCAGTAGTACCTTCCTAGGGGGCCTAAGCAATCAGCCCCAGCATTTT. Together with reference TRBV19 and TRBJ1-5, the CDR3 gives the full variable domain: DGGITQSPKYLFRKEGQNVTLSCEQNLNHDAMYWYRQDPGQGLRLIYYSQIVNDFQKGDIAEGYSVSREKKESFPLTVTSAQKNPTAFYLCASSTFLGGLSNQPQHFGDGTRLSIL.

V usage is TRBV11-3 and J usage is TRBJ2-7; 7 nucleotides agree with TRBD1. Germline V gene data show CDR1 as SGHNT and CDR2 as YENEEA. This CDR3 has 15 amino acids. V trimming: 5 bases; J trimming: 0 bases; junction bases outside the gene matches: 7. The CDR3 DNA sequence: TGTGCCAGCAGCACCCACAGGACAGGCTCCTACGAGCAGTACTTC. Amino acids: CASSTHRTGSYEQYF.

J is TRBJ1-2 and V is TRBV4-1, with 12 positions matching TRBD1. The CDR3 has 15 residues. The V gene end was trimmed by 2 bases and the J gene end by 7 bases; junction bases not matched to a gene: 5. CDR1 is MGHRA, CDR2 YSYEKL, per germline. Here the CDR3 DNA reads TGCGCCAGCAGCCAACCGGGACAGGGGGCAAGTGGCTACACCTTC. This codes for CASSQPGQGASGYTF.

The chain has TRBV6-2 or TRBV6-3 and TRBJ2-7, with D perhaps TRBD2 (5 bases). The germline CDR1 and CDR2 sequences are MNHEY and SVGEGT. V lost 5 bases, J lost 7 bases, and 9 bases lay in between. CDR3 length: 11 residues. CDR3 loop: CASSRGGEQYF. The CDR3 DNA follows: TGTGCCAGCAGTCGGGGTGGGGAGCAGTACTTC.

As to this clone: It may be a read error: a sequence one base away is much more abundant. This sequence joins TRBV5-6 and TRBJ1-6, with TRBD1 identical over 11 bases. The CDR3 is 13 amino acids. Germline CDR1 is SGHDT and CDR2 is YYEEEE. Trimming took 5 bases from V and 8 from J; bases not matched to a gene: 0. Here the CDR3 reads CASRGQGDSPLHF. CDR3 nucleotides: TGTGCCAGCAGGGGACAGGGGGATTCACCCCTCCACTTT.

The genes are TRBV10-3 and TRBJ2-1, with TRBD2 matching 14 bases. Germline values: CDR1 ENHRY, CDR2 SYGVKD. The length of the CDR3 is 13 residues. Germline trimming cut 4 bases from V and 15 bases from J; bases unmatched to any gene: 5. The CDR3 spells CAISAGTSGSRFF. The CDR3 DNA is TGTGCCATCAGTGCCGGGACTAGCGGGAGCCGGTTCTTC.

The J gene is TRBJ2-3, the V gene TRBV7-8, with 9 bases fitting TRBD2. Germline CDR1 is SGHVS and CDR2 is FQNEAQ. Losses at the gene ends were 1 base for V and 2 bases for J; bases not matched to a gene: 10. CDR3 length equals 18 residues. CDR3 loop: CASSLVSEASGITDTQYF. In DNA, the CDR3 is TGTGCCAGCAGCTTAGTATCGGAGGCTAGCGGGATCACAGATACGCAGTATTTT.

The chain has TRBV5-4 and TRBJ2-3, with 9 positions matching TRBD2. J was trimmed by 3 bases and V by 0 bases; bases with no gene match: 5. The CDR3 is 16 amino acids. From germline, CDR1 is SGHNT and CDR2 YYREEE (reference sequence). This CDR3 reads CASSLAVGLATDTQYF. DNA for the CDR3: TGTGCCAGCAGCTTGGCCGTGGGACTAGCAACAGATACGCAGTATTTT.

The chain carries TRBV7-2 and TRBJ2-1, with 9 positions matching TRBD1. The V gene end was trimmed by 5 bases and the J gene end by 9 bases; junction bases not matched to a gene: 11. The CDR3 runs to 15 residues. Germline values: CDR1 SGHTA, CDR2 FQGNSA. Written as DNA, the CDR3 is TGTGCCAGCAGCCCAAAGACAGGGGGACTTACTGAGCAGTTCTTC. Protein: CASSPKTGGLTEQFF.

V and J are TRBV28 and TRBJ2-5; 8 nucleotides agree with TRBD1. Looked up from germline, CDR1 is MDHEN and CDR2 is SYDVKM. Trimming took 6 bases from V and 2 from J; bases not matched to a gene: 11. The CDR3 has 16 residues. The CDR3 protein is CASSPRGQGQQETQYF. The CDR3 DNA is TGTGCCAGCAGCCCTCGTGGACAGGGCCAACAAGAGACCCAGTACTTC.

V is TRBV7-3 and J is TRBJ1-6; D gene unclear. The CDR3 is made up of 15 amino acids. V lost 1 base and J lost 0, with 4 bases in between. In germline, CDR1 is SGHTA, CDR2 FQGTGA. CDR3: CASSLMSSYNSPLHF. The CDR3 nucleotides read TGTGCCAGCAGCTTAATGAGCTCCTATAATTCACCCCTCCACTTT.

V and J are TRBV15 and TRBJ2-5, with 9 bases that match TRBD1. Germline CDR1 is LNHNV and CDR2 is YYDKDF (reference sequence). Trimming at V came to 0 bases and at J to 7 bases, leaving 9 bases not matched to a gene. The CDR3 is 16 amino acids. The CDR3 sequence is CATSRERQGGSGTQYF. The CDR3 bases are TGTGCCACCAGCAGAGAGAGACAGGGGGGTAGCGGGACCCAGTACTTC.

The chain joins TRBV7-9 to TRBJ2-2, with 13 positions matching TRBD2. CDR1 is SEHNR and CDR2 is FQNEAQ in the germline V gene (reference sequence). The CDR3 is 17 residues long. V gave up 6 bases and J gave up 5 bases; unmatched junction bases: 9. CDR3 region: CASRRTSGSLGTGELFF. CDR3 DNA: TGTGCCAGCAGACGGACTAGCGGGAGTCTTGGGACCGGGGAGCTGTTTTTT.

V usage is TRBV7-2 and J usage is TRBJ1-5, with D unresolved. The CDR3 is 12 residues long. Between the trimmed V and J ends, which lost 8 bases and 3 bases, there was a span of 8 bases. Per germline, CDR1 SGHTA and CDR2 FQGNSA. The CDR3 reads CASSRANQPQHF. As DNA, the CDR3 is TGTGCCAGCTCGCGGGCCAATCAGCCCCAGCATTTT.

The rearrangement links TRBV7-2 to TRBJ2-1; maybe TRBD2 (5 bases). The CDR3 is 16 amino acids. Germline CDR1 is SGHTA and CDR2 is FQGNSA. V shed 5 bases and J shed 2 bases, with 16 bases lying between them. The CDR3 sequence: CASSPQAVTTYNEQFF. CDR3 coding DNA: TGTGCCAGCAGCCCCCAAGCGGTAACAACCTACAATGAGCAGTTCTTC.

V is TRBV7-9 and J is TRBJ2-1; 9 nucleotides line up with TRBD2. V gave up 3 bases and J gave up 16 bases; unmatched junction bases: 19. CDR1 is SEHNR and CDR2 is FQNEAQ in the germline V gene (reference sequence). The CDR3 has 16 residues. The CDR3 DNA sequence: TGTGCCAGCAGCTTCTTAGTGTTGGCGGGAGGGCCTTTGGATTTCTTC. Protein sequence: CASSFLVLAGGPLDFF.

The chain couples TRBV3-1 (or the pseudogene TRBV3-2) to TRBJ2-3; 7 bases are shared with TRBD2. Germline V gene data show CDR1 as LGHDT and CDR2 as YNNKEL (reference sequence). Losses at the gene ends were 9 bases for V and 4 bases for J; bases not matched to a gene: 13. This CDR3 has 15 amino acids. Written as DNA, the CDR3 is TGTGCCAGTACGTTCGGGAGCGGGACCCCAGATACGCAGTATTTT. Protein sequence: CASTFGSGTPDTQYF.

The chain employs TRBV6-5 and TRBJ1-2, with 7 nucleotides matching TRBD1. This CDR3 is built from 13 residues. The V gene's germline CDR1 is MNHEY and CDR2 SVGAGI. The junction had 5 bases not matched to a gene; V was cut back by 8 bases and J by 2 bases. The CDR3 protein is CASSGGSNYGYTF. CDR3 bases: TGTGCCAGCTCAGGGGGGAGCAACTATGGCTACACCTTC.

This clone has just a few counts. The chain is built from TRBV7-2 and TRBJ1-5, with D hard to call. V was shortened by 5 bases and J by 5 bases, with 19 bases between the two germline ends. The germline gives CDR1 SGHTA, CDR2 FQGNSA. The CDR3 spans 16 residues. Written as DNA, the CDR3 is TGTGCCAGCAGCCTGGATAGAGGCTGGGGAGATCAGCCCCAGCATTTT. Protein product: CASSLDRGWGDQPQHF.

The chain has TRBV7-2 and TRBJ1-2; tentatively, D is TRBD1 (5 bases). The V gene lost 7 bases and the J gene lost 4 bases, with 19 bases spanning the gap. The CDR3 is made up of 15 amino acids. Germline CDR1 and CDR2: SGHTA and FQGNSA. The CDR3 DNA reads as TGTGCCAGCACTCCAGAGATCCAGGGAGGCTATGGCTACACCTTC. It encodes CASTPEIQGGYGYTF.

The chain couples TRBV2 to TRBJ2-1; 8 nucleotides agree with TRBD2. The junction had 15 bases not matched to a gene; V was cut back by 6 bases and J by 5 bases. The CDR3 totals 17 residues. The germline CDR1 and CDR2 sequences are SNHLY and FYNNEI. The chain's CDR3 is CASSYFGLASRDNEQFF. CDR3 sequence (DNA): TGTGCCAGCAGCTACTTCGGACTAGCCTCGCGGGACAATGAGCAGTTCTTC.

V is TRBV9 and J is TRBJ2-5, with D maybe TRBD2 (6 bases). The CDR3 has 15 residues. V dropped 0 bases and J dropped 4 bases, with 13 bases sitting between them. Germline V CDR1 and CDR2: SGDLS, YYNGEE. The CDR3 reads CASSVEWGGGETQYF. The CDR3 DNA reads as TGTGCCAGCAGCGTAGAATGGGGAGGCGGAGAGACCCAGTACTTC.